Below, 21 T cell receptor beta chains from the same sample are listed, as sequenced in a study of blood T cells in healthy people across ages. A sample-barcoded 5' primer and a J-beta primer mix were used in a second PCR of roughly 7 to 12 cycles. MiXCR, applied by TCRdb to the 5' RACE reads, yields one record per CDR3 protein. The profile shows some 640,000 distinct CDR3 sequences, 25% to 35% of them singletons. Specimen: blood. These receptors all come from a woman older than 75 in good health.

This clonotype was counted many times. The gene calls are TRBV20-1 and TRBJ2-3, with D possibly called TRBD1 or TRBD2 (5 bases each). Germline assignment: CDR1 DFQATT and CDR2 SNEGSKA (reference sequence). The CDR3 runs 15 residues. Trimming removed 1 base at V and 2 bases at J, with 13 bases between. The chain's CDR3 is CSARGGTTLTDTQYF. The CDR3 bases are TGCAGTGCTAGAGGGGGGACCACCCTCACAGATACGCAGTATTTT.

A remark on this clonotype: A much bigger clone sits one base away, suggesting this may be a read error. This chain links TRBV5-1 with TRBJ1-2; 7 bases agree with TRBD1. The trim removed 2 bases at V and 4 bases at J, leaving 11 bases unmatched. CDR1 SGHRS and CDR2 YFSETQ come from the germline V gene. This CDR3 contains 16 residues. CDR3 DNA: TGCGCCAGCAGCTTCACGGGGACAGCAGATCTCTATGGCTACACCTTC. Its protein product is CASSFTGTADLYGYTF.

The J gene is TRBJ1-4, the V gene TRBV9; 9 bases map to TRBD1. This CDR3 spans 19 amino acids. V was pared by 3 bases and J by 1 base, with 13 bases of the junction left unmatched. Germline V lookup: CDR1 SGDLS, CDR2 YYNGEE. CDR3 region: CASSAKPGTGFETNEKLFF. The DNA for the CDR3 is TGTGCCAGCAGCGCTAAACCCGGGACAGGGTTTGAAACTAATGAAAAACTGTTTTTT.

To note about this clonotype: It may be a read error: a sequence one base away is much more abundant. The V gene is TRBV7-8, the J gene TRBJ2-3; TRBD1 agrees at 7 bases. This CDR3 region has 16 residues. J lost 0 bases, V lost 5 bases, and 8 bases had no gene match. Germline CDR1 is SGHVS and CDR2 is FQNEAQ. The CDR3 region is CASSPLTGHSTDTQYF. The DNA for the CDR3 is TGTGCCAGCAGCCCGTTGACAGGGCACAGCACAGATACGCAGTATTTT.

Regarding this clonotype: A much bigger clone sits one base away, suggesting this may be a read error. The V gene is TRBV5-5, the J gene TRBJ1-2, with 7 positions matching TRBD1. The CDR3 consists of 15 residues. The germline CDR1 and CDR2 sequences are SGHKS and YYEKEE (reference sequence). V lost 5 bases, J lost 4 bases, and 11 bases stayed unmatched. The CDR3 region is CASRFGQETLYGYTF. Here the CDR3 DNA reads TGTGCCAGCAGATTTGGACAGGAGACCCTCTATGGCTACACCTTC. The entire variable domain, with the rest obtained from reference TRBV5-5 and TRBJ1-2, is as follows: DAGVTQSPTHLIKTRGQQVTLRCSPISGHKSVSWYQQVLGQGPQFIFQYYEKEERGRGNFPDRFSARQFPNYSSELNVNALLLGDSALYLCASRFGQETLYGYTFGSGTRLTVV.

This clonotype has a handful of counts. The chain links TRBV29-1 to TRBJ2-7, with D unresolved. Trimming removed 3 bases from V and 7 bases from J, with 10 bases in between. Germline V gene lookup returns CDR1 SQVTM and CDR2 ANQGSEA. The CDR3 extends over 11 amino acids. CDR3: CSVDPYNEQYF. CDR3 coding DNA: TGCAGCGTTGACCCCTACAATGAGCAGTACTTC.

Regarding this clonotype: One base away lies a much larger clone, so this may be a sequencing read error. Written as DNA, the CDR3 is TGTGCCAGCAGTCGGAGGTCTGGGGCCAACGTCCTGACTTTC. It yields the protein CASSRRSGANVLTF. This chain uses TRBV12-3 or TRBV12-4 with TRBJ2-6; maybe TRBD2 (5 bases). This CDR3 region has 14 residues. The V gene lost 5 bases and the J gene lost 1 base, with 6 bases spanning the gap.

This clonotype was picked up many times. The chain recombines TRBV20-1 with TRBJ1-4; D remains unclear. The V and J ends lost 2 bases and 0 bases respectively, with 10 bases between them. Germline V CDR1 and CDR2: DFQATT, SNEGSKA (reference sequence). This CDR3 is 15 amino acids long. CDR3 amino acids: CSARLSVATNEKLFF. CDR3 sequence (DNA): TGCAGTGCTAGACTCTCGGTGGCAACTAATGAAAAACTGTTTTTT.

The rearrangement uses TRBV5-5 and TRBJ2-7; TRBD1 agrees at 7 bases. The CDR3 sequence is 14 residues long. The J segment lost 6 bases and the V segment lost 7 bases, leaving 13 bases of the junction unmatched. Looked up from germline, CDR1 is SGHKS and CDR2 is YYEKEE (reference sequence). CDR3 sequence: CASGVGTVWGEQYF. Here the CDR3 DNA reads TGTGCCAGCGGCGTAGGGACAGTTTGGGGCGAGCAGTACTTC.

This clonotype occurred many times. The chain is built from TRBV12-3 or TRBV12-4 and TRBJ2-7; 7 bases line up with TRBD1. Losses at the gene ends were 5 bases for V and 5 bases for J; bases not matched to a gene: 6. The CDR3 is made up of 13 amino acids. In DNA, the CDR3 is TGTGCCAGCAGTCCTGACAGGGTCCACGAGCAGTACTTC. Amino acid sequence: CASSPDRVHEQYF.

In this sample, this clonotype turned up many times. V gene TRBV4-2 combines with J gene TRBJ2-3; D tentatively fits TRBD1 or TRBD2 (5 bases each). Germline CDR1 LGHNA, CDR2 YNFKEQ. V lost 1 base and J lost 2, with 10 bases in between. The CDR3 covers 15 residues. CDR3 sequence (DNA): TGTGCCAGCAGCCAAGTCGGGACGGCCACAGATACGCAGTATTTT. Its translation is CASSQVGTATDTQYF.

Concerning this clonotype: A much larger clone lies a single base off, so this may be a read error. The chain couples TRBV5-4 to TRBJ2-1; D unresolved. Germline CDR1 and CDR2: SGHNT and YYREEE (reference sequence). The CDR3 runs 15 residues. The CDR3 loop reads CVSSLAAYSYNEQFF. As DNA, the CDR3 is TGTGTCAGCAGCTTGGCCGCATACTCCTACAATGAGCAGTTCTTC.

This clonotype was found many times. The V gene is TRBV20-1, the J gene TRBJ2-3; TRBD2 might be the D (6 bases). V gave up 6 bases and J gave up 3 bases, with 19 bases separating them. Germline lookup yields CDR1 DFQATT and CDR2 SNEGSKA (reference sequence). This CDR3 contains 15 residues. Here the CDR3 reads CSAVRTRGQTDTQYF. In DNA form, the CDR3 reads TGCAGTGCCGTCCGGACGCGGGGTCAAACAGATACGCAGTATTTT.

This clonotype was counted ten times or more. V gene TRBV3-1 combines with J gene TRBJ2-5, with 9 nucleotides matching TRBD2. With 1 base clipped from V and 10 bases from J, the junction kept 7 bases outside the gene matches. The CDR3 loop spans 14 amino acids. The germline gives CDR1 LGHDT, CDR2 YNNKEL (reference sequence). The CDR3 is CASSQGLAGAHQYF. The CDR3 region has the DNA TGTGCCAGCAGCCAAGGGTTAGCGGGGGCCCACCAGTACTTC.

Only a few counts were recorded for this clonotype. V is TRBV30 and J is TRBJ1-2; D is undetermined. Germline assignment: CDR1 GTSNPN and CDR2 SVGIG (reference sequence). The CDR3 extends over 11 amino acids. V was shortened by 8 bases and J by 2 bases, with 9 bases between the two germline ends. The CDR3 region has the DNA TGTGCCCTCGAGCTAAACTATGGCTACACCTTC. This codes for CALELNYGYTF.

About this clonotype itself: Relative to the germline gene, one junction end is altered; a read error may explain this. The CDR3 sequence: CASAPRGVSAKNIQYF. The CDR3 coding sequence is TGTGCCAGCGCACCAAGAGGGGTTTCAGCCAAAAACATTCAGTACTTC. The chain joins TRBV18 to TRBJ2-4, with D tentatively TRBD1 or TRBD2 (5 bases each). Germline CDR1 KGHSH, CDR2 LQKENI. The length of the CDR3 is 16 residues.

This clonotype has at least ten counts. This could be a read error, since a much larger clone is one nucleotide away. The CDR3 protein is CSAREVAGAHEQYF. The DNA for the CDR3 is TGCAGTGCTAGAGAAGTAGCGGGGGCCCACGAGCAGTACTTC. The J gene is TRBJ2-5, the V gene TRBV20-1; TRBD2 matches 9 bases. The J call may be in error: the DNA end matches TRBJ2-7 better. The germline gives CDR1 DFQATT, CDR2 SNEGSKA (reference sequence). CDR3 length equals 14 residues.

In regard to this clonotype: This could be a read error, since a much larger clone is one nucleotide away. The CDR3 DNA reads as TGTGCCAGCAGTGAAAAAACAGGGGGGAATGAGCAGTACTTC. Its protein is CASSEKTGGNEQYF. This chain uses TRBV6-1 with TRBJ2-7; 8 bases align to TRBD1. V trimming: 2 bases; J trimming: 7 bases; junction bases outside the gene matches: 7. Germline V CDR1 and CDR2: MNHNS, SASEGT. This CDR3 spans 14 amino acids.

This clonotype occurred a few times. This chain uses TRBV5-4 with TRBJ1-2; D remains ambiguous. Germline assignment: CDR1 SGHNT and CDR2 YYREEE (reference sequence). The CDR3 length is 14 residues. The V gene lost 4 bases and the J gene lost 4 bases, with 14 bases spanning the gap. CDR3 sequence reads: CASSAVNGGYGYTF. The DNA of the CDR3 is TGTGCCAGCAGCGCCGTAAACGGCGGCTATGGCTACACCTTC.

This clonotype has more than one count but fewer than ten. The chain is built from TRBV28 and TRBJ1-1; D unresolved. V was trimmed by 7 bases and J by 0 bases, leaving 15 bases between them. The CDR3 is 15 residues long. Germline CDR1 and CDR2: MDHEN and SYDVKM. CDR3 amino acids: CASTRREWVNTEAFF. As DNA, the CDR3 is TGTGCCAGCACCCGCCGGGAGTGGGTGAACACTGAAGCTTTCTTT.

This clonotype was seen many times. The V and J genes are TRBV20-1 and TRBJ2-7; TRBD2 might be the D (6 bases). Trimming took off 5 bases at V and 2 bases at J, with 16 bases between the two ends. The CDR3 contains 14 residues. Germline V CDR1 and CDR2: DFQATT, SNEGSKA (reference sequence). The CDR3 reads CSACPQLATYEQYF. CDR3 nucleotide sequence: TGCAGTGCTTGTCCCCAACTAGCTACCTACGAGCAGTACTTC.